This T cell receptor (beta chain) was sequenced for a study of T-cell memory formation after mild COVID-19. On the study more broadly: Largely donor-specific sequence clusters came from a couple of donors.

As to this clonotype: Antigen specificity is unknown.

CDR1 and CDR2 (germline): SQVTM, ANQGSEA. J gave up 7 bases and V 6 bases, and 8 bases lay outside the gene matches. This CDR3 has 14 amino acids. TCRdb fed the 5' RACE reads into MiXCR, producing one record per CDR3 protein. The sample lists some 150,000 distinct CDR3 sequences, 5.5% to 7% seen once, with roughly 1.9% in the top ten. Study outcomes and limitations: CD8+ contracting clones occupied EMRA, while CD4+ ones occupied mainly CM and EM. Memory cells collected pre-infection included some clones that later responded, suggesting cross-reactive memory joined. Contracting clones, day 15 to 85, had balanced CD4/CD8, and later expanders favored CD4+.

The chain combines TRBV29-1 with TRBJ1-4, with 10 bases aligning to TRBD1. This clonotype was obtained from an adult woman who had mild COVID-19 (a few samples of this study predate the infection). Cell type and time point are not known. The sequenced sample consisted of PBMCs or a T cell subset sorted from them (not recorded which). CDR3 residues: CSVAPGQGREKLFF. The CDR3 bases are TGCAGCGTCGCTCCGGGACAGGGGCGTGAAAAACTGTTTTTT. Full variable domain (rest looked up from reference TRBV29-1 and TRBJ1-4): SAVISQKPSRDICQRGTSLTIQCQVDSQVTMMFWYRQQPGQSLTLIATANQGSEATYESGFVIDKFPISRPNLTFSTLTVSNMSPEDSSIYLCSVAPGQGREKLFFGSGTQLSVL.